This TCR beta chain was identified during a study of patients and donors after allogeneic stem cell transplantation. TCRdb reprocessed the RT-PCR reads via MiXCR and lists one record per CDR3 protein. This sample has some 200,000 distinct CDR3 sequences; less than 45% occur once, and the top ten carry about 30%. This clonotype turned up a few times. Trimming removed 5 bases from V and 7 bases from J, with 9 bases in between. Germline V gene data show CDR1 as SGHRS and CDR2 as YFSETQ. The CDR3 is 12 amino acids. The sequence derives from a human donor who was either an allogeneic HSCT recipient or a stem cell or donor lymphocyte infusion donor (not recorded which). It is not recorded whose cells these are; they may come from a transplant donor. Sequenced sample: blood, either unsorted or a sorted T cell fraction (not recorded which). The chain joins TRBV5-1 to TRBJ1-4; no firm D call. For the CDR3, the DNA is TGCGCCAGCAGTATGGAGGGTGAAAAACTGTTTTTT. Protein sequence: CASSMEGEKLFF.